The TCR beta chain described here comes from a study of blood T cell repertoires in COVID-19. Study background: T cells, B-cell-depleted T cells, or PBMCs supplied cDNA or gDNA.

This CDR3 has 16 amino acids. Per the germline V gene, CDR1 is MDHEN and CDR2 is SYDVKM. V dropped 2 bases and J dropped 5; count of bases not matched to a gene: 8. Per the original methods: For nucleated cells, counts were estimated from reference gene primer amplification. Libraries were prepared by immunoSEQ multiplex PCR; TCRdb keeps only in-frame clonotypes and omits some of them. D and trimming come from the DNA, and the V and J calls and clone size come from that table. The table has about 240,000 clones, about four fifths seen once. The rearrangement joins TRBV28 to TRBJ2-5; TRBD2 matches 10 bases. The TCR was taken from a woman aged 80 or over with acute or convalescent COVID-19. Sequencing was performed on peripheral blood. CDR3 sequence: CASSLVSGGLMETQYF. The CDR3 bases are TGTGCCAGCAGTTTAGTTAGCGGGGGGCTGATGGAGACCCAGTACTTC.